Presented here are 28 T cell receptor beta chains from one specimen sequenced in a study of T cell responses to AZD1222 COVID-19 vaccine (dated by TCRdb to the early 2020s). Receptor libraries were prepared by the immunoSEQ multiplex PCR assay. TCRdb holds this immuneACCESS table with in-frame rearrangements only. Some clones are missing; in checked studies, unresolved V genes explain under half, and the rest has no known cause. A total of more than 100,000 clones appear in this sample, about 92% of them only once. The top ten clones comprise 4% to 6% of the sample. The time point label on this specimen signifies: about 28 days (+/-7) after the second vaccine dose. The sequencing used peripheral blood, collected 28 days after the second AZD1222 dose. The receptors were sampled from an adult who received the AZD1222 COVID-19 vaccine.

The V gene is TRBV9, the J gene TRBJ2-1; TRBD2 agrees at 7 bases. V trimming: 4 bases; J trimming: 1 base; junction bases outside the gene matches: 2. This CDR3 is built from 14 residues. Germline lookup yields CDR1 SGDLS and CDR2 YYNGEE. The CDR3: CASSPSGSYNEQFF. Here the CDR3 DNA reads TGTGCCAGCAGCCCTAGCGGATCCTACAATGAGCAGTTCTTC.

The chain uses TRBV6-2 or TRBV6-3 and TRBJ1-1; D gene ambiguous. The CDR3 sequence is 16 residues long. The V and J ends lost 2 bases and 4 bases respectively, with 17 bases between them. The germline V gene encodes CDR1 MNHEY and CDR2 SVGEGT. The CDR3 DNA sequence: TGTGCCAGCAGTTACGAACTGTGGAGGTCGGGCACTGAAGCTTTCTTT. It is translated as CASSYELWRSGTEAFF.

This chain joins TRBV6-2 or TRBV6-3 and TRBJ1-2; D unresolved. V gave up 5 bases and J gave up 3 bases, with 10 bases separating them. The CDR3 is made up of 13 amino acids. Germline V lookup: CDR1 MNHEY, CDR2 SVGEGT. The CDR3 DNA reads TGTGCCAGCAGTCCCGTAAAAGACTATGGCTACACCTTC. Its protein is CASSPVKDYGYTF.

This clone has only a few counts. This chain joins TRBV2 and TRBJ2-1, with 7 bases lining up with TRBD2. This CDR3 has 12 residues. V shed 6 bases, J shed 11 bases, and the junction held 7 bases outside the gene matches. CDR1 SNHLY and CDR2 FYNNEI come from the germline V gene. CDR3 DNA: TGTGCCAGCAGCGGTGGGAGGGCGCAGCAGTTCTTC. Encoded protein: CASSGGRAQQFF.

CDR3 bases: TGTGCCAGCAGCTCGGGTCAGGGGGATTCACCCCTCCACTTT. Amino acids: CASSSGQGDSPLHF. V usage is TRBV11-2 and J usage is TRBJ1-6; 7 nucleotides line up with TRBD1. CDR3 length: 14 residues. Looked up from germline, CDR1 is SGHAT and CDR2 is FQNNGV. The ends lost 4 bases at V and 8 bases at J; junction bases unmatched: 5.

CDR3 in amino acids: CASSEGGRDTQYF. The CDR3 region has the DNA TGTGCCAGCAGCGAGGGGGGTAGGGATACGCAGTATTTT. V and J are TRBV9 and TRBJ2-3; D possibly uses TRBD1 or TRBD2 (6 bases each). The CDR3 consists of 13 residues. V was pared by 3 bases and J by 6 bases, with 11 bases between. Per germline, CDR1 SGDLS and CDR2 YYNGEE.

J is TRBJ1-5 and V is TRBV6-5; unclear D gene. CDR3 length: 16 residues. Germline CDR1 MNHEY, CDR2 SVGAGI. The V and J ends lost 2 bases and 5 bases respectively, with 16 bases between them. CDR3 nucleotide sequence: TGTGCCAGCAGTTACGCACCAGCTGGGAGGGATCAGCCCCAGCATTTT. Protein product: CASSYAPAGRDQPQHF.

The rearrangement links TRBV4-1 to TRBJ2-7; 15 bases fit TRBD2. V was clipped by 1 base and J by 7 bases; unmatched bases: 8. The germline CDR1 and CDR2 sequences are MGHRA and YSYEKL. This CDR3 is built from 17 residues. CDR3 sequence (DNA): TGCGCCAGCAGCCAAGTGACCGGGACTAGCGGGAGGTGGGAGCAGTACTTC. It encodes CASSQVTGTSGRWEQYF.

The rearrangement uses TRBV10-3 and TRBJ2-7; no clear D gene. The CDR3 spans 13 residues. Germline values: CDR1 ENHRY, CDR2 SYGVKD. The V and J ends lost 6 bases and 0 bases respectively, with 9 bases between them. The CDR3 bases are TGTGCCATCAGAGGCCCAAGCTCCTACGAGCAGTACTTC. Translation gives CAIRGPSSYEQYF.

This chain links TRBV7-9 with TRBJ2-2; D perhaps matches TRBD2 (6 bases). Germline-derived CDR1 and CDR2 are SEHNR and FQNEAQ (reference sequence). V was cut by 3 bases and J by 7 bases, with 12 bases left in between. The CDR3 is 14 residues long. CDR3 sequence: CASSLAGPHGELFF. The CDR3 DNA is TGTGCCAGCAGCTTGGCGGGGCCGCACGGGGAGCTGTTTTTT.

The CDR3 region is CASSVSGGSYEQYF. Written as DNA, the CDR3 is TGTGCCAGCAGCGTGTCAGGGGGATCCTACGAGCAGTACTTC. The rearrangement uses TRBV5-8 and TRBJ2-7; TRBD1 matches 7 bases. Germline V gene lookup returns CDR1 SGHTS and CDR2 YDEGEE. With V trimmed by 4 bases and J by 1 base, 5 bases remained unmatched. The CDR3 extends over 14 amino acids.

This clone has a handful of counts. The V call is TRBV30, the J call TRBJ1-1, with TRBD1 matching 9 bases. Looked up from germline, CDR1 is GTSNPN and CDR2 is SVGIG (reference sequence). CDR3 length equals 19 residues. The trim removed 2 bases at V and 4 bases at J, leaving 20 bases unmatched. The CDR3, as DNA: TGTGCCTGGAGTAATTGGGTCGGACAGGGGAACATCCGGGCCACTGAAGCTTTCTTT. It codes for CAWSNWVGQGNIRATEAFF.

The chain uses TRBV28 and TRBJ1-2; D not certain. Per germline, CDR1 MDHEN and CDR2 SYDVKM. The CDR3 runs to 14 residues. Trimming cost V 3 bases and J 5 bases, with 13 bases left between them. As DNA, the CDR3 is TGTGCCAGCAGTTTGATTGGGTTTGAATATGGCTACACCTTC. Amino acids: CASSLIGFEYGYTF.

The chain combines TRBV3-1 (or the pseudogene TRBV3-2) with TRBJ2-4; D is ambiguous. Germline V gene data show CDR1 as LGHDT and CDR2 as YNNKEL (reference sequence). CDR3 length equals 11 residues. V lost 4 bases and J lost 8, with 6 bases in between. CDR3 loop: CASSPTDIQYF. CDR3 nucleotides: TGTGCCAGCAGCCCTACGGACATTCAGTACTTC.

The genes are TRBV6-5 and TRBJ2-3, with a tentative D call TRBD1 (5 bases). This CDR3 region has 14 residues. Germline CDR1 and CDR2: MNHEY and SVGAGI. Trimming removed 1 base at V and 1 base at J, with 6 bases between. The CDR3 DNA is TGTGCCAGCAGTTACTTACAGGGCACAGATACGCAGTATTTT. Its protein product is CASSYLQGTDTQYF.

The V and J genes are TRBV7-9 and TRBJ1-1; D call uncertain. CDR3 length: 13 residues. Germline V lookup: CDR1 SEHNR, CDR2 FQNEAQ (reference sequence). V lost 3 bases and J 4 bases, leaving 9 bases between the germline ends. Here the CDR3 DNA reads TGTGCCAGCAGCTTGGCTACGGGCACTGAAGCTTTCTTT. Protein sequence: CASSLATGTEAFF. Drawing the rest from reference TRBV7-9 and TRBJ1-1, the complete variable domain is DTGVSQNPRHKITKRGQNVTFRCDPISEHNRLYWYRQTLGQGPEFLTYFQNEAQLEKSRLLSDRFSAERPKGSFSTLEIQRTEQGDSAMYLCASSLATGTEAFFGQGTRLTVV.

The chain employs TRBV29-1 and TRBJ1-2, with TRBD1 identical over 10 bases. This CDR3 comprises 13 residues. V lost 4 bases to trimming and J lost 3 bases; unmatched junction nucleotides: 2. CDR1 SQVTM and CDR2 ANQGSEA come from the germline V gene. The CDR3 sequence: CSVGQGADYGYTF. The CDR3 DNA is TGCAGCGTTGGACAGGGGGCTGACTATGGCTACACCTTC.

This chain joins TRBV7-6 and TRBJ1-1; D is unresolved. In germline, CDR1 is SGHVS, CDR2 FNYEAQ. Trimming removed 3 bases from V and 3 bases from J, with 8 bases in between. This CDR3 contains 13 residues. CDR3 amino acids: CASSFRVDTEAFF. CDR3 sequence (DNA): TGTGCCAGCAGCTTTAGGGTGGACACTGAAGCTTTCTTT.

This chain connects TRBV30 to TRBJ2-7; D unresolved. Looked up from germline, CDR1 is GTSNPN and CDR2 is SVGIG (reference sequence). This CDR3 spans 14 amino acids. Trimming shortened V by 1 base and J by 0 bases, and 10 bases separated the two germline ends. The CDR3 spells CAWSDWSSSYEQYF. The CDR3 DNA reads TGTGCCTGGAGTGACTGGAGTAGCTCCTACGAGCAGTACTTC.

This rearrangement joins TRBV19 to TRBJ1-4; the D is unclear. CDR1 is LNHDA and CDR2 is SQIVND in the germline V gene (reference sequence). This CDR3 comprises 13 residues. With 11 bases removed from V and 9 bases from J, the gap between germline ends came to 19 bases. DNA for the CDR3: TGTGCCGCACTCGGCCTGCCCGAGCAAAAACTGTTTTTT. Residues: CAALGLPEQKLFF.

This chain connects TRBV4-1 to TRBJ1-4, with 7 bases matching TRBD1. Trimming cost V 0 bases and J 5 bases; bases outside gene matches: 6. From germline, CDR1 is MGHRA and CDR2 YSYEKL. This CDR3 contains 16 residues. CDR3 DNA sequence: TGCGCCAGCAGCCAAGATTGGGACAGCCAGAATGAAAAACTGTTTTTT. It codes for CASSQDWDSQNEKLFF.

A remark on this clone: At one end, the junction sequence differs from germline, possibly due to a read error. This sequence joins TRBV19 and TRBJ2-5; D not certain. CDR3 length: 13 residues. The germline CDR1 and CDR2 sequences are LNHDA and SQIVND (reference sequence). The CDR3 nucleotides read TGTGCCAGTAGCATAGGACGGAAAGAGACCCAGTACTTC. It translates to CASSIGRKETQYF. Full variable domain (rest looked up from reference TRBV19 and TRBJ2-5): DGGITQSPKYLFRKEGQNVTLSCEQNLNHDAMYWYRQDPGQGLRLIYYSQIVNDFQKGDIAEGYSVSREKKESFPLTVTSAQKNPTAFYLCASSIGRKETQYFGPGTRLLVL.

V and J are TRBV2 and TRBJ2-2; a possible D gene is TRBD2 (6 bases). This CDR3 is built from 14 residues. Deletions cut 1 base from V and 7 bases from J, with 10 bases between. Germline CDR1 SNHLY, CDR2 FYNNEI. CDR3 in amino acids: CASSEVPGGGELFF. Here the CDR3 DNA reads TGTGCCAGCAGTGAAGTGCCCGGGGGCGGGGAGCTGTTTTTT.

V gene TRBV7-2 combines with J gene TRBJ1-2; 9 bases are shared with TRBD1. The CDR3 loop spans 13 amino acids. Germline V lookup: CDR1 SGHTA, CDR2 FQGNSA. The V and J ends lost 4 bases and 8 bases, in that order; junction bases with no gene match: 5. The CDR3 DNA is TGTGCCAGCAGCTCAGGGACAGGGTGGGGCTACACCTTC. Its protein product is CASSSGTGWGYTF.

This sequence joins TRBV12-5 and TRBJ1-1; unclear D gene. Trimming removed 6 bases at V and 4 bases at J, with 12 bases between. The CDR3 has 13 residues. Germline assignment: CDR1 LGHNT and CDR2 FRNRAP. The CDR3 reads CASGPSWGTEAFF. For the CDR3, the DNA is TGTGCTAGTGGCCCCTCGTGGGGCACTGAAGCTTTCTTT. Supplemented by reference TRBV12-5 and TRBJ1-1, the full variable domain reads DARVTQTPRHKVTEMGQEVTMRCQPILGHNTVFWYRQTMMQGLELLAYFRNRAPLDDSGMPKDRFSAEMPDATLATLKIQPSEPRDSAVYFCASGPSWGTEAFFGQGTRLTVV.

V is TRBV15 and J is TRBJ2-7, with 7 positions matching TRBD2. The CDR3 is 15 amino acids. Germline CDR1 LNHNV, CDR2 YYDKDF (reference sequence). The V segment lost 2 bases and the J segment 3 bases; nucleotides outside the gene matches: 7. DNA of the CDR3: TGTGCCACCAGCAGATACCGGGAGGTCGGCTACGAGCAGTACTTC. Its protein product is CATSRYREVGYEQYF.

The CDR3 spells CASKGTGPYEQYF. The CDR3 nucleotides are TGTGCCAGCAAAGGGACAGGTCCCTACGAGCAGTACTTC. This chain connects TRBV27 to TRBJ2-7; TRBD1 aligns across 8 bases. The germline CDR1 and CDR2 sequences are MNHEY and SMNVEV (reference sequence). The length of the CDR3 is 13 residues. J lost 2 bases, V lost 7 bases, and 4 bases had no gene match.

The CDR3 protein is CSVEQDRGYTF. CDR3 sequence (DNA): TGCAGCGTTGAACAGGATCGGGGCTACACCTTC. V is TRBV29-1 and J is TRBJ1-2, with D unclear. V was clipped by 2 bases and J by 8 bases, with 9 bases between them. There are 11 residues in the CDR3. Germline assignment: CDR1 SQVTM and CDR2 ANQGSEA.